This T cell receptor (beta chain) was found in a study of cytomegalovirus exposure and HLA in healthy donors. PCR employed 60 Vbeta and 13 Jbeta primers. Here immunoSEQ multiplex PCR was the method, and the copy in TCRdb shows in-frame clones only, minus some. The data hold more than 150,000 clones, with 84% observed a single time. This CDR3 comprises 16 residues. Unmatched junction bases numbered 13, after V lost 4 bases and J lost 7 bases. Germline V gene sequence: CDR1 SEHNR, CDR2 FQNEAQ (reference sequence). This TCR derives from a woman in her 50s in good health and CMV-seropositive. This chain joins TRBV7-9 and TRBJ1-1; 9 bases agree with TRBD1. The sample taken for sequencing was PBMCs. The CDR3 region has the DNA TGTGCCAGCAGCTCCGGGACAGGGAGGCCACGGAGTGAAGCTTTCTTT. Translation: CASSSGTGRPRSEAFF.